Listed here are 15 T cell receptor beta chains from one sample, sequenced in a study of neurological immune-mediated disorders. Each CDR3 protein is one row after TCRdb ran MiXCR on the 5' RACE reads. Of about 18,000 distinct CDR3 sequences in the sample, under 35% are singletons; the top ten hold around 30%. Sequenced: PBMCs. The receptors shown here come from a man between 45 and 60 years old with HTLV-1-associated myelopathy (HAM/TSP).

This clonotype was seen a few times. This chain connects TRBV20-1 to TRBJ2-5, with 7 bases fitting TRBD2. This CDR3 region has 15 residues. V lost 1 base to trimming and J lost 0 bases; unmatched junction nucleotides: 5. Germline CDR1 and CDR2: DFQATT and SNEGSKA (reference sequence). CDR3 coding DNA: TGCAGTGCTAGAGTTTCCGGGGGGTACCAAGAGACCCAGTACTTC. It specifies CSARVSGGYQETQYF.

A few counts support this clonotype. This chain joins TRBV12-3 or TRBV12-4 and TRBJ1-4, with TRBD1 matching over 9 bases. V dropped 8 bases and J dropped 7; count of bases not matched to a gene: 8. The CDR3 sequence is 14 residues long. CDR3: CASDSGTGSEKLFF. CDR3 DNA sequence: TGTGCCAGCGATTCCGGGACAGGGAGTGAAAAACTGTTTTTT.

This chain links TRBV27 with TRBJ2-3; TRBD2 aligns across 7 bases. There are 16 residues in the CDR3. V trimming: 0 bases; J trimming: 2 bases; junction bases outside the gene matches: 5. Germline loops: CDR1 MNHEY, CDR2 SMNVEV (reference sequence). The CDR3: CASSLSGRVITDTQYF. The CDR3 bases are TGTGCCAGCAGTTTATCAGGGAGGGTGATCACAGATACGCAGTATTTT.

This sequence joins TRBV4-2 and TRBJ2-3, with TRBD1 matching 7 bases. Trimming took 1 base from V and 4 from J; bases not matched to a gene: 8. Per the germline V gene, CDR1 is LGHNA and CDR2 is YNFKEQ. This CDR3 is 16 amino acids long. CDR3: CASSQVTGDSADTQYF. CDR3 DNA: TGTGCCAGCAGCCAAGTTACCGGGGACAGCGCAGATACGCAGTATTTT.

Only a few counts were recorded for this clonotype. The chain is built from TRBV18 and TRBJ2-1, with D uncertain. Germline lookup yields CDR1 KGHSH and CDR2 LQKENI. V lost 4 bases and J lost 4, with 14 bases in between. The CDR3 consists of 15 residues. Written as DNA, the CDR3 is TGTGCCAGCTCACTTGAGGCAGGTCTTTACAATGAGCAGTTCTTC. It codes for CASSLEAGLYNEQFF.

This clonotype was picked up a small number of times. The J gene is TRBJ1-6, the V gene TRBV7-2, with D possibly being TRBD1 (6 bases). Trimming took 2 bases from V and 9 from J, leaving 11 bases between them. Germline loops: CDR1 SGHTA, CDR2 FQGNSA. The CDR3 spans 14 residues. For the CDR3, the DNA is TGTGCCAGCAGCTTATCCAGGACAGCTTCACCCCTCCACTTT. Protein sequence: CASSLSRTASPLHF. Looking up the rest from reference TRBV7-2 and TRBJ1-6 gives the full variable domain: GAGVSQSPSNKVTEKGKDVELRCDPISGHTALYWYRQSLGQGLEFLIYFQGNSAPDKSGLPSDRFSAERTGGSVSTLTIQRTQQEDSAVYLCASSLSRTASPLHFGNGTRLTVT.

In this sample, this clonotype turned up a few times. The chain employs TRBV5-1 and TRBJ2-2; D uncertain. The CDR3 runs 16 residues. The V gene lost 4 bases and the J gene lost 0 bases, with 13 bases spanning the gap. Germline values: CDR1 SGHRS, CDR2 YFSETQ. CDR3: CASSPLRAANTGELFF. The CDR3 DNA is TGCGCCAGCAGCCCTCTACGCGCGGCGAACACCGGGGAGCTGTTTTTT.

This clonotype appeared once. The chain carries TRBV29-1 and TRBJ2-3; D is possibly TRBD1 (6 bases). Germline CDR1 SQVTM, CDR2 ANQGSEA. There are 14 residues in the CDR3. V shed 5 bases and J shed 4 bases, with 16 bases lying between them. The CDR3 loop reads CSVFVRGSSDTQYF. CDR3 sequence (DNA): TGCAGCGTTTTTGTCAGGGGAAGTTCAGATACGCAGTATTTT.

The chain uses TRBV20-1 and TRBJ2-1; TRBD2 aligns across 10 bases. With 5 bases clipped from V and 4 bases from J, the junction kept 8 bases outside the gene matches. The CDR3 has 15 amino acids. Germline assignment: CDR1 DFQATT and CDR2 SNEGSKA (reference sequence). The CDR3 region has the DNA TGCAGTGCTCACAACCCTAGCGGGGGTTACAATGAGCAGTTCTTC. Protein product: CSAHNPSGGYNEQFF.

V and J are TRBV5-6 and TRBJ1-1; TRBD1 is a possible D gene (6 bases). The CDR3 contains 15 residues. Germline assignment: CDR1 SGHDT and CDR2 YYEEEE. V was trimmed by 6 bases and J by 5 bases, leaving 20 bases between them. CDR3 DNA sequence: TGTGCCAGCACCCTGGGTCCGGGACAAGTAACTGAAGCTTTCTTT. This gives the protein CASTLGPGQVTEAFF.

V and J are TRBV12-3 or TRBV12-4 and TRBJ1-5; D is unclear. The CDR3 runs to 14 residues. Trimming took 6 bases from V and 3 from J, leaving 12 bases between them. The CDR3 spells CASRNGEDNQPQHF. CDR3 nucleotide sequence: TGTGCCAGCAGGAACGGGGAGGACAATCAGCCCCAGCATTTT.

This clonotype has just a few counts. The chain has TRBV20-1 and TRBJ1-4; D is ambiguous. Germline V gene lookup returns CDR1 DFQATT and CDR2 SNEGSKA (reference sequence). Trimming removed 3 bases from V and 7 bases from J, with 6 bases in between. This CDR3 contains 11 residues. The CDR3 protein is CSASGREKLFF. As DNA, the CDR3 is TGCAGTGCTAGTGGGCGTGAAAAACTGTTTTTT.

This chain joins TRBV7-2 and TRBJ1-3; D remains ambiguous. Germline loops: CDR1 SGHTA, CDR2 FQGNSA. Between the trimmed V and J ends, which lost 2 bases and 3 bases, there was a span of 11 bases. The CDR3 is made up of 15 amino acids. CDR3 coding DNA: TGTGCCAGCAGCTTAACACAAGGATATGGAAACACCATATATTTT. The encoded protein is CASSLTQGYGNTIYF.

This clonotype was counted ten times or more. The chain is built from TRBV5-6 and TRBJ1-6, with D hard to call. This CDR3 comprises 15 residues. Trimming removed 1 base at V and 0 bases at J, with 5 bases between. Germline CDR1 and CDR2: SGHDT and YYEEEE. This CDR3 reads CASSLRSSYNSPLHF. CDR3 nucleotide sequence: TGTGCCAGCAGCTTGCGTAGCTCCTATAATTCACCCCTCCACTTT. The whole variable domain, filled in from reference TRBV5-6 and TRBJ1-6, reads DAGVTQSPTHLIKTRGQQVTLRCSPKSGHDTVSWYQQALGQGPQFIFQYYEEEERQRGNFPDRFSGHQFPNYSSELNVNALLLGDSALYLCASSLRSSYNSPLHFGNGTRLTVT.

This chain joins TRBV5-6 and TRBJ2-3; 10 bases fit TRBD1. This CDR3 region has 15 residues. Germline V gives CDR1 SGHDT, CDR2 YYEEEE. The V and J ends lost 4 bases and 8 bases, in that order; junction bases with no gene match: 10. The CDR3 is CASSAPGTGEGTQYF. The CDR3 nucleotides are TGTGCCAGCAGCGCCCCGGGGACAGGGGAGGGTACGCAGTATTTT.